Sequencing of this T cell receptor beta chain was carried out in a study of chemoradiotherapy in HPV16-positive cancers. Study background: A couple of HPV16-positive patients' cells yielded candidate HPV-specific clones and common motifs.

CDR3 length: 13 amino acids. The V gene's germline CDR1 is MGHDK and CDR2 SYGVNS. The V end was cut by 6 bases, the J end by 6 bases, with 14 bases between. Study findings and constraints: For HPV16-positive patients, expanding HPV-responsive T cells associated with longer recurrence-free survival. Only a couple of HPV16-positive patients supplied the functional HPV-specificity definition.

Comments on this clone: As yet, its antigen is unknown.

Here immunoSEQ multiplex PCR was the method, and the copy in TCRdb shows in-frame clones only, minus some. Of about 33,000 clones listed, approximately 90% are singletons. V is TRBV25-1 and J is TRBJ1-1; no clear D. The specimen was blood, collected from a patient who underwent chemoradiotherapy. The sequence was collected from a human donor with HPV-associated anogenital cancer. For the CDR3, the DNA is TGTGCCAGCAGGCGGTCGGAGATCGCTGAAGCTTTCTTT. Its protein is CASRRSEIAEAFF.